The present T cell receptor beta chain was sequenced within a study of blood T cell repertoires in COVID-19. Authors' analysis steps: Quantification of nucleated cells was approximated via reference gene primer amplification. Method: immunoSEQ multiplex PCR; TCRdb's copy keeps in-frame clones and lacks some. The V and J calls and clone size were taken over from that table, and D and trimming were inferred from the DNA. The sample gives 91,000 or so clones, 82% of which show up once; less than 9% is in the top ten. The receptor was isolated from a man between 45 and 60 years old with active or convalescent COVID-19. Material for sequencing was peripheral blood.

The CDR3 DNA is TGTGCCAGCAGCATGACGGGACAGCGAGACCTAAACATTCAGTACTTC. Protein sequence: CASSMTGQRDLNIQYF. This chain connects TRBV9 to TRBJ2-4, with 7 positions matching TRBD1. Losses at the gene ends were 4 bases for V and 6 bases for J; bases not matched to a gene: 13. There are 16 residues in the CDR3. Germline CDR1 SGDLS, CDR2 YYNGEE.